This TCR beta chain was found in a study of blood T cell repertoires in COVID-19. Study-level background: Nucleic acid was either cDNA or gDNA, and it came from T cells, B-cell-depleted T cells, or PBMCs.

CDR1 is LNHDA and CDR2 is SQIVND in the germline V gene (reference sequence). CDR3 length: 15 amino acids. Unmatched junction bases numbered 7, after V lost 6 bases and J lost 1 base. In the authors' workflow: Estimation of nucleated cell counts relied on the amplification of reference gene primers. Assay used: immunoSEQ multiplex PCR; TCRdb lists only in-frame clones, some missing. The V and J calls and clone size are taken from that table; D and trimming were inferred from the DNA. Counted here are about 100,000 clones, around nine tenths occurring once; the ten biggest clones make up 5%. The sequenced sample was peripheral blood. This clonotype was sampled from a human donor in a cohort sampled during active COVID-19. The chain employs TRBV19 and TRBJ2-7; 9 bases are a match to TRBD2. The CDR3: CASSRSGSTSYEQYF. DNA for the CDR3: TGTGCCAGTAGCCGTAGCGGGAGTACATCCTACGAGCAGTACTTC. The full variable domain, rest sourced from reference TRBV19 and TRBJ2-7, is DGGITQSPKYLFRKEGQNVTLSCEQNLNHDAMYWYRQDPGQGLRLIYYSQIVNDFQKGDIAEGYSVSREKKESFPLTVTSAQKNPTAFYLCASSRSGSTSYEQYFGPGTRLTVT.